Included here is one T cell receptor (beta chain) sequence, with context. This entry belongs to a study of blood T cell repertoires in COVID-19. Study at large: The United States, Italy and Spain provided the acute and convalescent COVID-19 samples. T cells, B-cell-depleted T cells, or PBMCs supplied cDNA or gDNA.

Libraries were prepared by immunoSEQ multiplex PCR; TCRdb keeps only in-frame clonotypes and omits some of them. The sample lists hundreds of thousands of clones, 89% seen once, with 0.7% to 1% in the top ten. J was trimmed by 5 bases and V by 3 bases; bases with no gene match: 6. The length of the CDR3 is 15 residues. CDR1 and CDR2 from the germline V gene are KGHDR and SFDVKD. This TCR was sampled from a man between 18 and 29 years old with COVID-19, enrolled during active disease. The specimen was peripheral blood. V and J are TRBV24-1 and TRBJ2-5, with TRBD1 matching 9 bases. The CDR3 bases are TGTGCCACCAGTGATACAGGGACAGGGCGGGAGACCCAGTACTTC. It codes for CATSDTGTGRETQYF.